The 5 T cell receptor beta chains in this list originate from one sample, sequenced in a study of T cell responses to AZD1222 COVID-19 vaccine. Data came from immunoSEQ multiplex PCR; TCRdb stores just in-frame clones and leaves some out. There are about 140,000 clones in the sample; 70% to 90% occur only once, and about 5.5% lies in the top ten. The sequences come from peripheral blood, collected on day 0 of AZD1222 vaccination. These receptors all stem from an adult in good health.

The V gene is TRBV5-1, the J gene TRBJ2-2, with D uncertain. The CDR3 totals 14 residues. Trimming stripped 1 base from V and 3 bases from J, with 7 bases between. Germline V gene data show CDR1 as SGHRS and CDR2 as YFSETQ. CDR3 region: CASSLHRDTGELFF. The CDR3 bases are TGCGCCAGCAGCTTGCACCGAGACACCGGGGAGCTGTTTTTT.

The chain links TRBV6-2 or TRBV6-3 to TRBJ2-7; no definite D call. Trimming took off 4 bases at V and 2 bases at J, with 18 bases between the two ends. Germline-derived CDR1 and CDR2 are MNHEY and SVGEGT. This CDR3 has 16 residues. The CDR3 nucleotides are TGTGCCAGCAGTTCCACAACAAGAGCGCATACCTACGAGCAGTACTTC. Amino acid sequence: CASSSTTRAHTYEQYF.

With regard to this clone: The identical CDR3 is also encoded by other nucleotide sequences in the sample. V usage is TRBV29-1 and J usage is TRBJ1-2; D not certain. Trimming took 3 bases from V and 6 from J, leaving 2 bases between them. CDR1 and CDR2 (germline): SQVTM, ANQGSEA. The CDR3 sequence is 9 residues long. The CDR3 DNA follows: TGCAGCGTTGACCATGGCTACACCTTC. Its protein is CSVDHGYTF.

This chain joins TRBV27 and TRBJ1-5; D is possibly TRBD1 (5 bases). Germline V CDR1 and CDR2: MNHEY, SMNVEV (reference sequence). The CDR3 sequence is 14 residues long. V lost 1 base to trimming and J lost 1 base, with 5 bases between them. As DNA, the CDR3 is TGTGCCAGCAGTTTATGGGGGAGCAATCAGCCCCAGCATTTT. It yields the protein CASSLWGSNQPQHF.

This rearrangement joins TRBV5-1 to TRBJ1-1; 8 bases match TRBD1. The CDR3 runs to 16 residues. Germline CDR1 reads SGHRS; CDR2 reads YFSETQ. V lost 3 bases and J lost 8; bases outside the gene matches: 15. In DNA, the CDR3 is TGCGCCAGCAGCTCCCCCACGTTTGCAGGGGGCCAGGAAGCTTTCTTT. It is translated as CASSSPTFAGGQEAFF.